What follows is one T cell receptor (beta chain) and its context. Repertoires were generated with immunoSEQ multiplex PCR, while TCRdb's copy carries only in-frame clones and drops some. Of about 140,000 clones in the sample, around 94% are singletons; the top ten hold around 13%. These data originate in a study of control samples from healthy donors and cancer patients. CDR3 length equals 13 residues. V was pared by 6 bases and J by 8 bases, with 16 bases between. Germline V gene data show CDR1 as MDHEN and CDR2 as SYDVKM. This TCR was sampled from a middle-aged man in good health. The sequencing sample was made of blood. The gene calls are TRBV28 and TRBJ1-1; TRBD1 might be the D (6 bases). CDR3 DNA: TGTGCCAGCAGCGTGCAGGGGTCTCGGGAAGCTTTCTTT. Protein sequence: CASSVQGSREAFF.